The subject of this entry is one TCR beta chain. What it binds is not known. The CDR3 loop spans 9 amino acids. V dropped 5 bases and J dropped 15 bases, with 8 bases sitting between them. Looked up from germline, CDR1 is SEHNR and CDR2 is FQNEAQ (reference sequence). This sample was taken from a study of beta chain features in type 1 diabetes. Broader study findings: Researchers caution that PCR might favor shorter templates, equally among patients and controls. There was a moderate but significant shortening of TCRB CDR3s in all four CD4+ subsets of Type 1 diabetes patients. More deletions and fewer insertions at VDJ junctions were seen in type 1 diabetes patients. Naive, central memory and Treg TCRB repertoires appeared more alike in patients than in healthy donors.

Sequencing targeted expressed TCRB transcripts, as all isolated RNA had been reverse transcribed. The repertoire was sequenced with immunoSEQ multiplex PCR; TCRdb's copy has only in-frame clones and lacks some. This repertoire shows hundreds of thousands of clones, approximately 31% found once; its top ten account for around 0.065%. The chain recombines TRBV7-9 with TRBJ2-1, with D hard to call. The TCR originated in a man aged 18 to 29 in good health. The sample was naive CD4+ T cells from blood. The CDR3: CASSPPPFF. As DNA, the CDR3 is TGTGCCAGCAGCCCCCCGCCGTTCTTC.